This entry features one T cell receptor (beta chain) sequence. Here immunoSEQ multiplex PCR was the method, and the copy in TCRdb shows in-frame clones only, minus some. The sample has tens of thousands of clones; roughly 89% are singletons. The record originates from a study of blood T cell repertoires in COVID-19. The source of this sequence is a man aged 50-60 years with acute or convalescent COVID-19. Sequenced: peripheral blood.

The CDR3: CASSLSAGGELFF. The CDR3 DNA follows: TGTGCCAGCAGCTTATCTGCGGGCGGGGAGCTGTTTTTT. The rearrangement joins TRBV11-3 to TRBJ2-2; possibly TRBD2 for D (5 bases). This CDR3 has 13 amino acids. Germline values: CDR1 SGHNT, CDR2 YENEEA. Trimming removed 2 bases from V and 7 bases from J, with 8 bases in between.